This T cell receptor beta chain was documented in a study of tumor and adjacent non-tumor tissue in lung cancer. The template was RNA from unsorted bulk tissue. CDR3 size: 13 residues. Germline V gene sequence: CDR1 SGHAT, CDR2 FQDESV (reference sequence). TCRbeta libraries were built with three rounds of nested PCR, modified from ARM-PCR. TCRdb itself ran the multiplex PCR reads through MiXCR, one entry per CDR3 protein. This sample yields roughly 66,000 distinct CDR3 sequences, of which 55% to 85% are seen a single time; 28% belongs to the top ten. To note about this clonotype: A junction boundary mismatches the germline segment, possibly from a read error.

This receptor was identified in a man aged 60-69 years with non-small cell lung cancer. Sequenced sample: lung tumor tissue. V is TRBV11-1 and J is TRBJ2-2; D might be TRBD2 (5 bases). The CDR3: CASSLIGTGEQFF. DNA for the CDR3: TGTGCCAGCAGCTTAATAGGCACCGGGGAGCAGTTTTTT.